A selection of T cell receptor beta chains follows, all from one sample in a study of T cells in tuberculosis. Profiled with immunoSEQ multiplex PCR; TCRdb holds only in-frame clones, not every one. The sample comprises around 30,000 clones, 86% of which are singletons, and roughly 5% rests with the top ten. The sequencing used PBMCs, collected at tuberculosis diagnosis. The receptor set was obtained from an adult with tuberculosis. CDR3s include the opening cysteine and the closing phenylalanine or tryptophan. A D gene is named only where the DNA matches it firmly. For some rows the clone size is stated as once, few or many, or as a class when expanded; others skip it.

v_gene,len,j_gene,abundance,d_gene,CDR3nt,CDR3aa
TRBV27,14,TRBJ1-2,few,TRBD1,TGTGCCAGCACCCCAACCCAGGGGGGTAGTGGCTACACCTTC,CASTPTQGGSGYTF
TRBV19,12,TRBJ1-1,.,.,TGTGCCAGTAGTATAGGAGGCCTGGCCGCTTTCTTT,CASSIGGLAAFF
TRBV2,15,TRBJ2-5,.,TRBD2,TGTGCCAGCAACGGACTAGCGGGGAACCAAGAGACCCAGTACTTC,CASNGLAGNQETQYF
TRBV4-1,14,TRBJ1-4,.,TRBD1,TGCGCCAGCAGCCAAGACAGGGGGCTTGAAAAACTGTTTTTT,CASSQDRGLEKLFF
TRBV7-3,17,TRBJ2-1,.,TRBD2,TGTGCCAGCAGCCCAGGACTAGCGGGGACTTCCTACAATGAGCAGTTCTTC,CASSPGLAGTSYNEQFF
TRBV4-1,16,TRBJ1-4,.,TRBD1,TGCGCCAGCAGCTCCCCCAGGGGGCAGGTTAATGAAAAACTGTTTTTT,CASSSPRGQVNEKLFF
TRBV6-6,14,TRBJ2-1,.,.,TGTGCCAGCAGTTACTCGCTTGAGTTTAATGAGCAGTTCTTC,CASSYSLEFNEQFF
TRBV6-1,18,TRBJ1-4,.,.,TGTGCCAGCAGTGAAGCCTCGGCAGGGAAGGTGGCTAATGAAAAACTGTTTTTT,CASSEASAGKVANEKLFF
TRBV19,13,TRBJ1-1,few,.,TGTGCCAGTAGTAGTCAGGTAAACACTGAAGCTTTCTTT,CASSSQVNTEAFF
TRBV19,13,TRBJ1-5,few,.,TGTGCCAGTAGTATAAACATATATCAGCCCCAGCATTTT,CASSINIYQPQHF
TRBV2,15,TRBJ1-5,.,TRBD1,TGTGCCAGCACCTCTGACAGGGGGCGCAATCAGCCCCAGCATTTT,CASTSDRGRNQPQHF
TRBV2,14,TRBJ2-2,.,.,TGTGCCAGCATGGCAGAGGCCGGCACCGGGGAGCTGTTTTTT,CASMAEAGTGELFF
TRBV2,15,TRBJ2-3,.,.,TGTGCCAGCAGTGCTATAGGGGGTGGGACAGATACGCAGTATTTT,CASSAIGGGTDTQYF
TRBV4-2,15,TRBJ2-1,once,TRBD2,TGTGCCAGCAGCCACTTTGGGACTAGCGCCAATGAGCAGTTCTTC,CASSHFGTSANEQFF
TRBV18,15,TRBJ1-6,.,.,TGTGCCAGCTCACTCTCCTCAGGGGCTAATTCACCCCTCCACTTT,CASSLSSGANSPLHF
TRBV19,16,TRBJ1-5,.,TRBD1,TGTGCCAGTAGTCCCTGGACAGGTTCTAGCAATCAGCCCCAGCATTTT,CASSPWTGSSNQPQHF
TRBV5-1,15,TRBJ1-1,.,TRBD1,TGCGCCAGCAGCAACAGACAGGGGAAAAACACTGAAGCTTTCTTT,CASSNRQGKNTEAFF
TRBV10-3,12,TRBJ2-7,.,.,TGTGCCATCGCTCTAATGTCCGGCGAGCAGTACTTC,CAIALMSGEQYF
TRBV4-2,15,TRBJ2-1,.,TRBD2,TGTGCCAGCAGCCATTCCGGGACTAGCGGGAGTGAAGGGTTCTTC,CASSHSGTSGSEGFF
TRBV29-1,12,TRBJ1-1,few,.,TGCAGCGTTACAGGGTTTCGGACTGAAGCTTTCTTT,CSVTGFRTEAFF